This T cell receptor beta chain was sequenced for a study of spatial heterogeneity in lung cancer. Overall study: Detection of beta-chain sequences consistently exceeded that of alpha-chain sequences. The library had UMIs, and each TCR and UMI pair averaged more than ten raw reads.

This sample's time point: sample taken at primary tumor resection. Unsorted whole RNA from tumor, nontumor lung or frozen PBMC underwent sequencing. Individual TCR cDNA molecules each bore their own unique molecular identifier. TCRdb re-called the 5' RACE reads with MiXCR, one entry per CDR3 protein. The table includes some 83,000 distinct CDR3 sequences, 15% to 20% detected once. The germline V and J ends were trimmed by 1 base and 10 bases, with 11 bases remaining between them. This CDR3 spans 12 amino acids. From germline, CDR1 is DFQATT and CDR2 SNEGSKA (reference sequence). This clonotype turned up a few times.

The material sequenced was PBMCs, taken at surgery. This chain links TRBV20-1 with TRBJ2-1; no clear D gene. The TCR was taken from a male donor with early-stage non-small cell lung cancer. In DNA form, the CDR3 reads TGCAGTGCTAGAGGGCTGACCGAGGAGCAGTTCTTC. Encoded protein: CSARGLTEEQFF.